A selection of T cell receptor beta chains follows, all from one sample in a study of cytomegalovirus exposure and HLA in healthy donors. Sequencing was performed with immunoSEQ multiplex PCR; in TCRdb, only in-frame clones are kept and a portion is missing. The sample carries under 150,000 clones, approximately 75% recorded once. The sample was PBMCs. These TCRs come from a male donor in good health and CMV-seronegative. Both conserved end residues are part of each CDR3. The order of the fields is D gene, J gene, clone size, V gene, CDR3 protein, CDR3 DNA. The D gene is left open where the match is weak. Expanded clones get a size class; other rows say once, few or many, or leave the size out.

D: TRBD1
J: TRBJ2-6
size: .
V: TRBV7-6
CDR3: CASELQPGQGASGANVLTF
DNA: TGTGCCAGCGAACTACAACCGGGACAGGGGGCATCTGGGGCCAACGTCCTGACTTTC

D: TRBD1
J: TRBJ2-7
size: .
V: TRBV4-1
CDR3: CASSQERGPPYEQYF
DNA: TGCGCCAGCAGCCAAGAAAGGGGGCCCCCCTACGAGCAGTACTTC

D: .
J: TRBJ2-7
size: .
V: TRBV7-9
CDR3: CSSSSPAGIEQYF
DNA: TGTTCCAGCAGCTCCCCTGCGGGAATCGAGCAGTACTTC

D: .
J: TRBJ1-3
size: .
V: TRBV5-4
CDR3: CASSSGRTAGNTIYF
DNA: TGTGCCAGCAGCTCAGGTCGAACTGCTGGAAACACCATATATTTT

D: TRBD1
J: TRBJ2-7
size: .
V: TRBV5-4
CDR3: CASSRDRFDEQYF
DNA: TGTGCCAGCAGCCGGGACAGGTTTGACGAGCAGTACTTC

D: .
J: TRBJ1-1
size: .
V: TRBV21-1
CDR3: CASRGQGCTEAFF
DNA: TGTGCCAGCAGAGGACAGGGTTGCACTGAAGCTTTCTTT

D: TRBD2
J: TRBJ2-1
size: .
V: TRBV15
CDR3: CATSPPGLAGDNEQFF
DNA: TGTGCCACCAGCCCCCCGGGCCTAGCGGGAGACAATGAGCAGTTCTTC

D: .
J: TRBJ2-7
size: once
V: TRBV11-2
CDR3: CASSLEVGASSYEQYF
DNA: TGTGCCAGCAGCTTAGAGGTGGGGGCGAGCTCCTACGAGCAGTACTTC

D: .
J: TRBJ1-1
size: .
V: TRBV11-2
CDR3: CASSLFKDSALNTEAFF
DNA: TGTGCCAGCAGCTTATTTAAGGACAGTGCTTTGAACACTGAAGCTTTCTTT

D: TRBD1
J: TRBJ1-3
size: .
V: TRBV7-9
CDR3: CASSVQGEVNTIYF
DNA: TGTGCCAGCAGCGTACAGGGGGAAGTAAACACCATATATTTT

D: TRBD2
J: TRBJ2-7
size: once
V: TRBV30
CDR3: CAWGGLGSYEQYF
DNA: TGTGCCTGGGGGGGACTAGGATCCTACGAGCAGTACTTC

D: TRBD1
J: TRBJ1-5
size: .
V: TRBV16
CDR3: CASSQSTGGYDQPQHF
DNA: TGTGCCAGCAGCCAATCAACAGGGGGCTACGATCAGCCCCAGCATTTT

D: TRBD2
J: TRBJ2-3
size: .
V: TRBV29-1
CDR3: CSAAAGGNTDTQYF
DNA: TGCAGCGCGGCAGCGGGGGGGAACACAGATACGCAGTATTTT

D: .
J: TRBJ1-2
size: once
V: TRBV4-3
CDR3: CASSQDSQGGYTF
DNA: TGCGCCAGCAGCCAAGACTCACAGGGAGGCTACACCTTC

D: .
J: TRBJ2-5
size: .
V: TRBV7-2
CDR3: CASSSLRTQYF
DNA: TGTGCCAGCAGCTCCCTGAGAACCCAGTACTTC

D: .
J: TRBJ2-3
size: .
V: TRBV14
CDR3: CASSSTLTDTQYF
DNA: TGTGCCAGCAGCTCGACTCTCACAGATACGCAGTATTTT

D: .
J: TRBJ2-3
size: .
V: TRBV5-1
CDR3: CASSFSPADTQYF
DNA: TGCGCCAGCAGCTTTTCGCCGGCAGATACGCAGTATTTT

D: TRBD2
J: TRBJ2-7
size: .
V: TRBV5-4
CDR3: CASSLGVAGTSREQYF
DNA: TGTGCCAGCAGCTTGGGGGTAGCGGGGACCTCTCGCGAGCAGTACTTC

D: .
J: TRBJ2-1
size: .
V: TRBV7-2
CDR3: CASSSPWGDEQFF
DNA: TGTGCCAGCAGCTCCCCATGGGGCGATGAGCAGTTCTTC

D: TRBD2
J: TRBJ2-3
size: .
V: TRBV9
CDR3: CASSLSGGADTDTQYF
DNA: TGTGCCAGCAGCCTCAGCGGGGGGGCCGACACAGATACGCAGTATTTT

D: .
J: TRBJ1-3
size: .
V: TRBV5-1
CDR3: CASSVTGLGSGNTIYF
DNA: TGCGCCAGCAGCGTAACAGGCCTCGGCTCTGGAAACACCATATATTTT

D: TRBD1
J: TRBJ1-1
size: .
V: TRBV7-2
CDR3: CASRISGQPNTEAFF
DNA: TGTGCCAGCAGGATCTCGGGACAGCCGAACACTGAAGCTTTCTTT

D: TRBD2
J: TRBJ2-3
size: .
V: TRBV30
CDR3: CAWRVAGGGDTQYF
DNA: TGTGCCTGGAGAGTAGCGGGGGGAGGAGATACGCAGTATTTT

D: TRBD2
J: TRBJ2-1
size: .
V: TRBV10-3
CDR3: CAISETSGVGEQFF
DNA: TGTGCCATCAGTGAGACTAGCGGGGTAGGGGAGCAGTTCTTC

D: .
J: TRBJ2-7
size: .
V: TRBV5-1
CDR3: CASSDGSGYEQYF
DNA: TGCGCCAGCAGCGATGGGTCAGGGTACGAGCAGTACTTC

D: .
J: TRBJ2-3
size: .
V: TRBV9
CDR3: CASSVGQGRVTDTQYF
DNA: TGTGCCAGCAGCGTAGGGCAGGGGCGCGTGACAGATACGCAGTATTTT

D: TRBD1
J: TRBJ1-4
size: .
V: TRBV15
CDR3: CATSSPRAGQGARFQKLFF
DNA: TGTGCCACCAGCAGCCCCCGGGCGGGACAGGGGGCGCGGTTCCAAAAACTGTTTTTT

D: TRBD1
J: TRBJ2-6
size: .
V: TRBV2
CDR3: CAGQGALTGANVLTF
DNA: TGTGCCGGCCAGGGGGCGCTCACTGGGGCCAACGTCCTGACTTTC

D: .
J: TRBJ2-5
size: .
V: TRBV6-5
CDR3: CASSTGWQETQYF
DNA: TGTGCCAGCAGTACAGGGTGGCAAGAGACCCAGTACTTC

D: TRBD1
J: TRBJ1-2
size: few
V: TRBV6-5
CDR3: CASSSAGTGAYGYTF
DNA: TGTGCCAGCAGTTCCGCCGGGACAGGTGCTTATGGCTACACCTTC

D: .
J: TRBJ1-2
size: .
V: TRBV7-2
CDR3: CASSLIESGVYGYTF
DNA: TGTGCCAGCAGCCTTATAGAGTCCGGGGTTTATGGCTACACCTTC

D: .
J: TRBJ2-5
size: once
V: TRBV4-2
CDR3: CASSQPGPQAETQYF
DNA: TGTGCCAGCAGCCAACCGGGCCCACAGGCGGAGACCCAGTACTTC

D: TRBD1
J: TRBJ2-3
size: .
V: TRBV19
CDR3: CASTSGTGVGGTQYF
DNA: TGTGCCAGCACCTCCGGGACAGGGGTCGGGGGGACGCAGTATTTT

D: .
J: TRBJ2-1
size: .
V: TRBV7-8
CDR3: CASSLLSGVFSYNEQFF
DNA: TGTGCCAGCAGCTTACTTAGCGGAGTGTTCTCCTACAATGAGCAGTTCTTC

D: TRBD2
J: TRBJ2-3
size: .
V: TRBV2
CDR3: CASSEVLAGGSEDTQYF
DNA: TGTGCCAGCAGTGAGGTACTAGCGGGGGGGAGTGAGGATACGCAGTATTTT

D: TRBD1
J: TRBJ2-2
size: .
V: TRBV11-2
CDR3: CASSRQGATGELFF
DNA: TGTGCCAGCAGCCGACAGGGGGCAACCGGGGAGCTGTTTTTT

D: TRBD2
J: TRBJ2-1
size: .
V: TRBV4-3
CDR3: CASSQEAAGGPYNEQFF
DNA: TGCGCCAGCAGCCAAGAAGCGGCGGGGGGCCCCTACAATGAGCAGTTCTTC

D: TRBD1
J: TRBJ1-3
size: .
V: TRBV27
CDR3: CASRTGSRGNTIYF
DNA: TGTGCCAGCAGGACAGGGTCTAGAGGAAACACCATATATTTT

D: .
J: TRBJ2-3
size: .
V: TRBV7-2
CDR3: CASSLGRGTDTQYF
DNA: TGTGCCAGCAGCTTAGGTCGCGGAACAGATACGCAGTATTTT

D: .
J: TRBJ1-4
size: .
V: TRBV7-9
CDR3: CASTPVKGLHRSTNEKLFF
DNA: TGTGCCAGCACACCAGTGAAGGGGCTCCACCGATCAACTAATGAAAAACTGTTTTTT

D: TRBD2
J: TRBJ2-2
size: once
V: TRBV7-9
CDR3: CASSYPSGGEKLSTGELFF
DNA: TGTGCCAGCAGCTATCCTAGCGGGGGCGAGAAGTTGAGCACCGGGGAGCTGTTTTTT

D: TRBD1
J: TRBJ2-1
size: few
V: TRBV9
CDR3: CASSAGGKTYNEQFF
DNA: TGTGCCAGCAGCGCAGGGGGAAAGACCTACAATGAGCAGTTCTTC

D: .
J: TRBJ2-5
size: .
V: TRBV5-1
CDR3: CASSLDGNRRETQYF
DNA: TGCGCCAGCAGCCTGGACGGAAATCGGCGGGAGACCCAGTACTTC

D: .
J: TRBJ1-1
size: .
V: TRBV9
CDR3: CASSVGGGAMNTEAFF
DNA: TGTGCCAGCAGCGTAGGGGGGGGAGCCATGAACACTGAAGCTTTCTTT

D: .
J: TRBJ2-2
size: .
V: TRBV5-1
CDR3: CASTARETGELFF
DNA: TGCGCCAGCACCGCCCGGGAGACCGGGGAGCTGTTTTTT

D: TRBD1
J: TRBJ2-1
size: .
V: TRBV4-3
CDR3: CASSLGTASSYNEQFF
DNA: TGCGCCAGCAGCCTAGGGACAGCCAGCTCCTACAATGAGCAGTTCTTC

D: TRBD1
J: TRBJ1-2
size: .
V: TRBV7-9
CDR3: CASSPKGQRGAYGYTF
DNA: TGTGCCAGCAGCCCTAAGGGACAGAGGGGGGCCTATGGCTACACCTTC

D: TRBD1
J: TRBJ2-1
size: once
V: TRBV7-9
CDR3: CASSLVQGDEQFF
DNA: TGTGCCAGCAGCTTAGTCCAGGGGGATGAGCAGTTCTTC